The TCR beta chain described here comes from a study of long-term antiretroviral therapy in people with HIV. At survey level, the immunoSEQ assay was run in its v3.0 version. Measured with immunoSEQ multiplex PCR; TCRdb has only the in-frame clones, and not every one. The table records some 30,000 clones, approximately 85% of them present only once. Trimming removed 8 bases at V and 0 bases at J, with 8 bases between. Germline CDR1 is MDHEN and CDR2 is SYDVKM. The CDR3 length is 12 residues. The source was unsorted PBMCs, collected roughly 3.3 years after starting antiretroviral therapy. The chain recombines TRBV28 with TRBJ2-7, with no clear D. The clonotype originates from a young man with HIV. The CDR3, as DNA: TGTGCCAGCTTCAGGAACTCCTACGAGCAGTACTTC. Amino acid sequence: CASFRNSYEQYF.